Detailed here is one T cell receptor beta chain. This receptor's antigen is unknown. It has no much larger one-base neighbor in the sample; base qualities were not kept. CDR1 and CDR2, looked up from the germline V gene, are LGHNA and YNFKEQ. V lost 0 bases and J lost 7 bases; the stretch between them is 19 bases long. The CDR3, cysteine through phenylalanine, is 18 amino acids long. Only the CDR3 part of the read is kept: 54 bases, read in frame from the first base. Libraries came from the immunoSEQ multiplex PCR assay. For the multiplex PCR, a mixture combining 60 forward primers for TCR Vbeta segments and 13 reverse primers for TCR Jbeta segments was used. The CDR3 region of rearranged TCR beta genes was amplified from genomic DNA with a multiplex PCR assay. The Illumina HiSeq System was used to sequence the amplified TCR beta libraries as 87-base-pair reads. Per the source publication's procedure: A later analysis tallied roughly 80 million unique TCR beta chains across the roughly 610 repertoires, and 10 million to 11 million of those chains were shared by two or more donors. Raw reads were error-corrected and collapsed into unique sequences by a nearest-neighbor algorithm in which closely related sequences were merged to remove PCR and sequencing errors. To assign V, D and J gene segments, CDR3 sequences were aligned to IMGT reference sequences. Each retained sequence needed at least a six-nucleotide match to both a V gene segment and a J gene segment. A rearrangement counted as productive if the CDR3 had no stop codons and remained in frame with V and J, and every other rearrangement counted as non-productive. Following IMGT convention, CDR3 was defined as the stretch from the second conserved V-encoded cysteine up to the conserved J-encoded phenylalanine. In an earlier analysis of more than 550 of the donors, sequences lacking an unambiguous match to a single V gene segment were excluded. In an earlier analysis of several hundred of the donors, a V segment was called functional when productive rearrangements were above 56.7%, and segregating when the standard deviation between donors exceeded 5%. A statistical classification framework was built to diagnose cytomegalovirus status from the catalog of TCR beta chain sequences. V and J gene assignment, in a later analysis, came from comparing TCR nucleotide sequences with IMGT/GENE-DB human TR gene sequences. In a later analysis, CDR3 sequences and most-parsimonious VDJ recombination scenarios were assigned using the TCRdist pipeline. In a later analysis, each TCR beta chain was defined by its CDR3 amino acid sequence together with its V-gene family, and reads lacking a unique V-gene family were excluded. In a later analysis, 450 to 600 highly shared, low-generation-probability nucleotide sequences were removed to address suspected cross-contamination and a sequencing artifact. For each public chain, a later analysis derived a clonal expansion index from normalized ranks of inferred template counts within each repertoire. Generation probabilities in a later analysis came from a VDJ recombination model fitted to out-of-frame rearrangements, and those results were checked against IGoR. In a later analysis, TCR-TCR, TCR-HLA and TCR-CMV co-occurrence was scored with hypergeometric tests, and a repertoire-size bias correction was applied to TCR pairs. False discovery rates were estimated in a later analysis by permuting HLA or CMV assignments 20 times. A later analysis grouped co-occurring TCRs with DBSCAN, adding TCRdist sequence similarity when clustering within HLA-allele-positive subsets. Co-occurrence clustering excluded repertoires with fewer than 30,000 or more than 120,000 public chains, plus five with anomalous nucleotide sharing. In its TCRdb copy, this immuneACCESS table keeps in-frame sequences only and misses some clones. Where compared with another copy, unresolved V genes explain less than half of these, and the others have no known cause. From that table come the V and J calls and clone size; the DNA was used to work out D and trimming. Across this sample there are some 250,000 clones, with 82% seen only once. The ten largest clones add up to 5% to 6% of the sample.

The cohort comprised fewer than 750 healthy bone marrow donors. All cohort members were sampled while nominally healthy, although unrecorded immune exposures were likely present. The donor tested CMV seropositive, placing the donor among the approximately 290 seropositive members of the cohort. A peripheral blood sample was collected from each donor, and TCR beta sequencing was performed on peripheral blood mononuclear cells. The Qiagen DNeasy Blood Extraction Kit was used to extract genomic DNA from the blood cell samples. This entry comes from a study of cytomegalovirus exposure and HLA in healthy donors (dated by TCRdb to between 2016 and 2019). About the study as a whole: According to an earlier analysis of 587 of the donors, about 170 million T cells yielded 117 million unique TCR beta sequences and approximately 280 Gb of sequence data. An early release covering approximately 600 HLA-typed donors comprised roughly 300 gigabases of sequencing data and around 80 million unique TCR sequences. Of the 350 to 400 genotyped donors, roughly 85% fell in the genetic ancestry cluster associated with self-reported Caucasian donors. The aim of the study was to test whether cataloging public T cell receptors could identify signatures of past pathogen exposure. The study used immunosequencing to profile the T cell repertoires of hundreds of subjects and linked those repertoires to cytomegalovirus serostatus. Along with the 666-subject first cohort, a separate validation cohort of more than 90 different subjects was used. To predict cytomegalovirus infection status, the study brought together high-throughput TCR immunosequencing, statistical association of individual TCRs with disease status, and machine learning. In a later analysis, previously published TCR beta repertoires from 666 donors were re-analyzed and high-resolution HLA genotyping was added so that TCR occurrence patterns could be studied. The later analysis used no new phenotypic data to find candidate immune exposures, relying instead on TCR beta sequences and their occurrence across donors. An earlier analysis of around 640 of the donors used high-throughput TCR beta sequencing to judge whether each TCR beta V gene segment behaved as functional or pseudogenic. Donor age, sex, ethnicity and CMV serostatus were collected together with the repertoire data. A later genetic analysis used genome-wide SNP genotypes for about 60% of the roughly 700 donors, treating that subset as a discovery cohort. Every repertoire in the discovery cohort had been generated on one and the same sequencing platform. Both class I and class II loci were covered by HLA typing, at four-digit resolution. Typing coverage differed by locus: A, B, C, DRB1 and DQB1 were typed in about 620-630 donors, DQA1 in about 500, DPA1 in 606, and DPB1 in around 440. Four to six DR-DQ haplotypes were handled as single units for association and clustering, since linkage in the cohort was strong. On average, roughly 250,000 unique TCR beta nucleotide sequences were sequenced per donor among fewer than 500 genotyped donors of the cohort, with roughly 18% of those sequences being non-productive. The research as a whole found: A cluster of highly shared sequence variants was judged likely to represent a technical artifact of the sequencing pipeline. According to a later genetic analysis, donors in an Asian-associated ancestry cluster had fewer N-insertions in productive TCRs than the roughly 700-donor mean. Correlated functional status among segregating V segments might reflect linkage disequilibrium, but an unknown experimental factor could not be ruled out. Because HLA typing was unavailable for some donors at each locus, only the typed subset was used in association tests. A further reported finding was that TCR beta sequences accurately predicted the HLA-A and HLA-B alleles for most subjects in the first cohort. For the cohort, immune exposure information was limited to CMV serostatus. A later analysis found that TCR association rates varied across HLA loci, with DRB1 alleles showing the most associated TCRs and HLA-C alleles the fewest. While some public TCRs were present in many individuals, most TCR sequences turned up only very rarely across donors. In a later analysis, several top co-occurrence clusters were reported to appear linked to parvovirus B19, influenza, CMV and Epstein-Barr virus. Roughly uniform sequencing depth across donors was assumed in presence/absence analyses, although this assumption may not hold. A later analysis associated 16,951 TCR beta sequences with specific HLA alleles at a false discovery rate of 0.05. According to the authors, the approach could potentially be generalized to other disease states and immunological phenotypes. Some IMGT-functional V segments, including TRBV6-2 and TRBV6-3, could not be distinguished by the 87-base-pair reads and were therefore excluded. In a later analysis, HLA-associated TCR beta chains showed more clonal expansion and lower generation probabilities than non-associated chains that were equally common. In an earlier analysis of approximately 590 of the donors, most TCR beta V segments appeared in productive rearrangements about 87% or about 30% of the time, broadly matching IMGT annotations. Only TCR beta chains were sequenced in this cohort, and the absence of alpha or paired-chain data limited detectable features. In both the original and validation cohorts, the classifier was reported to diagnose cytomegalovirus status with high specificity and sensitivity. In a later analysis, most CMV-associated TCR beta chains were found to appear HLA-restricted, with HLA associations seemingly driven largely by CMV exposure. In the study, around 160 TCR beta chains were listed as associated with cytomegalovirus. A later genetic analysis associated a missense DCLRE1C variant with V-gene and J-gene trimming of TCR beta chains, and an independent cohort replicated the association. The earlier analysis of 450 to 700 of the donors excluded approximately 15 rarely observed V segments, including chromosome 9 orphons, because counts were too low. In vitro tests confirmed that a few of the cytomegalovirus-associated TCR beta chains recognize cytomegalovirus antigens. Assigning TCR associations to individual alleles was difficult when HLA alleles, especially DR and DQ, strongly co-occurred.

The chain joins TRBV4-2 to TRBJ1-6; the D gene identity is not certain. Sequenced: PBMCs. This clonotype originated in a woman aged 40-49 years in good health and CMV-seropositive. For the CDR3, the sequence is CASSQEGLRAFRNSPLHF. In nucleotide form, the sequence is TGTGCCAGCAGCCAAGAAGGGTTGCGGGCTTTTAGGAATTCACCCCTCCACTTT.